These T cell receptor beta chains were read from a single sample in a study of blood T cells in healthy people across ages. From the 5' RACE reads, TCRdb called clonotypes with MiXCR, one entry per CDR3 protein. The profile shows around 1.5 million distinct CDR3 sequences, roughly 45% of them singletons. Sequencing used blood. The receptor source for this set is a woman younger than 30 in good health. Both conserved end residues are part of each CDR3. The D gene is left open where the match is weak. Clone size is given for some rows only: seen once, a few or many times, or a class if the clone is expanded.

TRBJ1-1 | NA | few | TRBV6-2/TRBV6-3 | TGTGCCAGCAGTTCCGCCCGGGTCCCCCTGATGTGTTTCTTT | CASSSARVPLMCFF
TRBJ2-7 | NA | few | TRBV27 | TGTGCCAGCGGCCAGACAGTAACCTCCGAGCAGTACTTC | CASGQTVTSEQYF
TRBJ1-2 | NA | NA | TRBV7-2 | TGTGCCAGCCAGTACTCTGGGGTCTATGGCTACACCTTC | CASQYSGVYGYTF
TRBJ1-5 | NA | few | TRBV9 | TGTGCCAGCAGCGTAGGGAGTGGTCAGCCCCAGCATTTT | CASSVGSGQPQHF
TRBJ2-7 | TRBD2 | few | TRBV20-1 | TGCAGTGCTCAGGAGGGGACTAGTTATTACGAGCAGTACTTC | CSAQEGTSYYEQYF
TRBJ1-5 | NA | NA | TRBV27 | TGTGCCAGCAGTCCCGGGCCTAGGCCCCAGCATTTT | CASSPGPRPQHF
TRBJ1-4 | TRBD1 | NA | TRBV5-1 | TGCGCCAGCAGCTTGGGGACAGGGGGAACTAATGAAAAACTGTTTTTT | CASSLGTGGTNEKLFF
TRBJ2-1 | NA | once | TRBV12-3/TRBV12-4 | TGTGCCAGCTCACCGTCCCTCCCACCGCGGCAGTTCTTC | CASSPSLPPRQFF
TRBJ2-5 | NA | NA | TRBV12-3/TRBV12-4 | TGTGCCAGCAGCCTTATGGATGGGGAGACCCAGTACTTC | CASSLMDGETQYF
TRBJ2-1 | TRBD2 | NA | TRBV4-1 | TGCGCCAGCACCAGCGGGGGGCAAAATTCCTACAATGAGCAGTTCTTC | CASTSGGQNSYNEQFF
TRBJ1-2 | NA | few | TRBV12-3/TRBV12-4 | TGTGCCAGCAGACCCCCAGGGGCAGGGGTTAACTATGGCTACACCTTC | CASRPPGAGVNYGYTF
TRBJ2-7 | NA | many | TRBV7-9 | TGCGCCAGCAGCAGTACAGGGAGCTCCTACGAGCAGTACTTC | CASSSTGSSYEQYF
TRBJ2-1 | NA | NA | TRBV10-1 | TGCGCCACCTCGACAGGATTCAGCTCCTACAATGAGCAGTTCTTC | CATSTGFSSYNEQFF
TRBJ2-7 | TRBD2 | NA | TRBV9 | TGTGCCAGCAGCGCTTTTAGCGGGGGCCCCTCCTACGAGCAGTACTTC | CASSAFSGGPSYEQYF
TRBJ2-5 | TRBD2 | NA | TRBV20-1 | TGCAGTACTAGAGTTAGCGGGAGGGGAGTAGAGACCCAGTACTTC | CSTRVSGRGVETQYF
TRBJ2-3 | NA | NA | TRBV6-5 | TGTGCCAGCGCCAAGGGAGATACGCAGTATTTT | CASAKGDTQYF
TRBJ2-3 | NA | NA | TRBV5-5 | TGTGCCTCAACAACCGGGACGGGATTCCCAGATACGCAGTATTTT | CASTTGTGFPDTQYF
TRBJ1-2 | NA | NA | TRBV12-3/TRBV12-4 | TGTGCCAGCAGTTTGGCTCCTCCTGGCTACACCTTC | CASSLAPPGYTF
TRBJ2-7 | NA | NA | TRBV20-1 | TGCAGTGCTGGCCCACCGGGAACCTACGAGCAGTACTTC | CSAGPPGTYEQYF
TRBJ2-3 | TRBD2 | NA | TRBV4-2 | TGTGCCAGCAGCCAAGTGCAGGCTAGCGGGGCTAGCACAGATACGCAGTATTTT | CASSQVQASGASTDTQYF
TRBJ2-1 | NA | NA | TRBV11-2 | TGTGCCAGCACAACCCTGCTCCCGTTCTCCTACAATGAGCAGTTCTTC | CASTTLLPFSYNEQFF
TRBJ1-2 | NA | NA | TRBV21-1 | TGTGCCAGCAGCAAATTTGGGATCCCGGGAGGCTACACCTTC | CASSKFGIPGGYTF
TRBJ2-5 | TRBD2 | NA | TRBV3-1 | TGTGCCAGCAGCCAAGTAAGCGGGGGCGAGACCCAGTACTTC | CASSQVSGGETQYF
TRBJ1-1 | NA | NA | TRBV30 | TGTGCCTGGATCCGTCGCGGGGGGGCTGAAGCTTTCTTT | CAWIRRGGAEAFF
TRBJ2-3 | TRBD2 | NA | TRBV12-5 | TGTGCTAGTGGTTTGGTTGAAAAGGGACTAGCGGGCAACACAGATACGCAGTATTTT | CASGLVEKGLAGNTDTQYF
TRBJ2-7 | NA | NA | TRBV12-3/TRBV12-4 | TGTGCCAGCATCGATCAAGCTCCCGACAGCTCCTACAATGAGCAGTACTTC | CASIDQAPDSSYNEQYF
TRBJ1-6 | NA | NA | TRBV12-3/TRBV12-4 | TGTGCCAGCATACAGGACCCAAATTCACCCCTCCACTTT | CASIQDPNSPLHF
TRBJ2-5 | TRBD1 | NA | TRBV9 | TGTGCCAGCAGCCAGGGGGCGGCGAATGAGCAGTACTTC | CASSQGAANEQYF
TRBJ2-7 | NA | NA | TRBV10-3 | TGTGCCATCAGTGAGTCGGGGGTCACCTACGAGCAGTACTTC | CAISESGVTYEQYF
TRBJ2-1 | TRBD2 | few | TRBV12-3/TRBV12-4 | TGTGCCAGCACCCGTCGACTAGCGGGCTACAATGAGCAGTTCTTC | CASTRRLAGYNEQFF
TRBJ2-7 | TRBD2 | NA | TRBV5-1 | TGCGCCAGCAGCTTACTAGCGGGAGGTTCCAACTACGAGCAGTACTTC | CASSLLAGGSNYEQYF
TRBJ2-5 | NA | few | TRBV6-5 | TGTGCCAGCAGTTACACGGGGATCCAAGAGACCCAGTACTTC | CASSYTGIQETQYF
TRBJ2-1 | TRBD2 | NA | TRBV10-3 | TGTGCCATCAGTGAGATGGCGGGGGGCCCCTACAATGAGCAGTTCTTC | CAISEMAGGPYNEQFF
TRBJ2-7 | NA | NA | TRBV30 | TGTGCCTGGAGCCAAAGGTACGAGCAGTACTTC | CAWSQRYEQYF
TRBJ2-7 | NA | few | TRBV5-1 | TGCGCCAGCACGAGAGGGACAACTACCTACGAGCAGTACTTC | CASTRGTTTYEQYF
TRBJ1-1 | TRBD1 | NA | TRBV20-1 | TGCAGTGCTAGAGCCTATCGCACCAACAGGGGAGATGAAGCTTTCTTT | CSARAYRTNRGDEAFF
TRBJ1-1 | NA | NA | TRBV6-5 | TGTGCCAGCAGTTTACCGGGACATTCCGAAGCTTTCTTT | CASSLPGHSEAFF
TRBJ1-1 | NA | NA | TRBV20-1 | TGCAGTGTCGGAGGGGGAGGGGCGAACACTGAAGCTTTCTTT | CSVGGGGANTEAFF
TRBJ2-3 | NA | NA | TRBV5-5 | TGTGCCAGCAGCCCTGGTATGGGGGTGGGGGCAGATACGCAGTATTTT | CASSPGMGVGADTQYF
TRBJ2-5 | NA | once | TRBV5-1 | TGCGCCAGCAGCCCCAACCGTTTAAGCTCCTACGATGAGCAGTACTTC | CASSPNRLSSYDEQYF
TRBJ2-4 | NA | NA | TRBV12-3/TRBV12-4 | TGTGCCAGCAGTTTACGAGGGACCAAAAACATTCAGTACTTC | CASSLRGTKNIQYF
TRBJ2-5 | TRBD2 | many | TRBV29-1 | TGCAGCGCACCGGGACTAGACGCGGAGACCCAGTACTTC | CSAPGLDAETQYF
TRBJ2-7 | NA | few | TRBV4-1 | TGCGCCAGCAGGGGGGGTCCTACCTACGAGCAGTACTTC | CASRGGPTYEQYF
TRBJ2-1 | NA | NA | TRBV20-1 | TGCAGTGCTAGAGAGGGCGCGTTTGAGCAGTTCTTC | CSAREGAFEQFF
TRBJ1-2 | NA | NA | TRBV29-1 | TGCAGCGTGGGGGGAGGGGACTATGGCCACACCTTC | CSVGGGDYGHTF
TRBJ2-1 | NA | NA | TRBV24-1 | TGTGCCACCAGGCGGGACAGCACCTACAATGAGCAGTTCTTC | CATRRDSTYNEQFF
TRBJ2-1 | NA | NA | TRBV7-8 | TGTGCCAGCAGCCTACCCGAGGGACTCCCCTCCTACAATGAGCAGTTCTTC | CASSLPEGLPSYNEQFF
TRBJ2-1 | NA | NA | TRBV7-2 | TGTGCCAGCAGCTTAAGGGACCGCATAGCTTACAATGAGCAGTTCTTC | CASSLRDRIAYNEQFF
TRBJ1-5 | NA | few | TRBV4-1 | TGCGCCAGCAGCCAAGAACTTCAGGGGCGCAATCAGCCCCAGCATTTT | CASSQELQGRNQPQHF
TRBJ1-4 | NA | NA | TRBV20-1 | TGCAGTGCTAGAACCCAGTACAATGAAAAACTGTTTTTT | CSARTQYNEKLFF
TRBJ2-5 | TRBD2 | few | TRBV27 | TGTGCCAGCAGACCTATAGCGGGGGGGCTGAGGGAGACCCAGTACTTC | CASRPIAGGLRETQYF
TRBJ2-5 | TRBD2 | few | TRBV9 | TGTGCCAGCAGCGCCGGGACTAGCGGGAGACAAGAGACCCAGTACTTC | CASSAGTSGRQETQYF
TRBJ1-3 | NA | few | TRBV14 | TGTGCCAGCAGCCTTAGATCGGGCTCTGGAAACACCATATATTTT | CASSLRSGSGNTIYF
TRBJ1-5 | NA | few | TRBV3-1 | TGTGCCAGCAGCCAAGTCCCAGAGGGTCAGCCCCAGCATTTT | CASSQVPEGQPQHF
TRBJ2-7 | NA | NA | TRBV2 | TGTGCCAGCAGTGGGGAGGATCACGAGCAGTACTTC | CASSGEDHEQYF
TRBJ1-2 | NA | NA | TRBV4-1 | TGCGCCAGCAGCCAACCTCAAGAAAACTATGGCTACACCTTC | CASSQPQENYGYTF
TRBJ2-4 | TRBD1 | few | TRBV29-1 | TGCAGCGTTGTTGGGACAGGGAATAACATTCAGTACTTC | CSVVGTGNNIQYF
TRBJ1-1 | NA | NA | TRBV27 | TGTGCCAGCAGTTTAGTGGGGGACCCGAACACTGAAGCTTTCTTT | CASSLVGDPNTEAFF
TRBJ1-2 | TRBD1 | NA | TRBV4-2 | TGTGCCAGCAGCCAAGTGATGGCTACAGGGGGCGTGTTGGGCTACACCTTC | CASSQVMATGGVLGYTF